The clone carrying this T cell receptor (beta chain) was picked up a small number of times. The antigen is unknown. V lost 7 bases to trimming and J lost 5 bases; unmatched junction nucleotides: 8. Germline V gives CDR1 LNHDA, CDR2 SQIVND (reference sequence). The CDR3 loop spans 14 amino acids. These data are taken from a study of T cells and copy number aberrations in small-cell lung cancer. Profiling relied on immunoSEQ multiplex PCR, and the TCRdb table lists in-frame clones only, not all of them. The table lists approximately 6,600 clones, approximately 76% of them singletons. Study-wide points: Compared with adjacent lung tissue, tumors had lower T-cell richness and clonality and non-significantly lower density. The tissue was entirely formalin-fixed and paraffin-embedded, which is known to produce sequencing artifacts.

This TCR was sampled from a woman in her sixties or seventies with small cell lung cancer. Some clones in this sample may be carry-over from other donors' samples. The chain carries TRBV19 and TRBJ2-1, with TRBD1 matching over 7 bases. Sequencing was carried out using normal tissue next to the tumor. The CDR3 region is CASKGRQGNNEQFF. DNA for the CDR3: TGTGCCAGTAAGGGGAGACAGGGTAACAATGAGCAGTTCTTC.